A single sample is the source of the 32 T cell receptor beta chains below, sequenced in a study of blood T cell repertoires in COVID-19. Produced via immunoSEQ multiplex PCR; TCRdb's table is partial and in-frame only. Of a few hundred thousand clones detected, around 87% appear once; the ten largest clones hold 3%. Sequencing was carried out using peripheral blood. The receptors derive from a human donor in a cohort sampled during active COVID-19.

The table lists this clone with a few counts. This chain uses TRBV4-1 with TRBJ2-1; a weak D match, TRBD1 (5 bases). Trimming took off 0 bases at V and 2 bases at J, with 11 bases between the two ends. Germline-derived CDR1 and CDR2 are MGHRA and YSYEKL. This CDR3 region has 16 residues. The CDR3, as DNA: TGCGCCAGCAGCCAAGATAGGGGTACCACCTACAATGAGCAGTTCTTC. Its translation is CASSQDRGTTYNEQFF.

The rearrangement joins TRBV9 to TRBJ1-6; 7 bases fit TRBD1. This CDR3 is built from 15 residues. Germline-derived CDR1 and CDR2 are SGDLS and YYNGEE. Germline trimming cut 5 bases from V and 6 bases from J; bases unmatched to any gene: 8. The CDR3 spells CASSEGAQGNSPLHF. The CDR3 DNA reads TGTGCCAGCAGTGAGGGGGCGCAGGGTAATTCACCCCTCCACTTT. The full variable domain, its missing parts supplied by reference TRBV9 and TRBJ1-6, is DSGVTQTPKHLITATGQRVTLRCSPRSGDLSVYWYQQSLDQGLQFLIQYYNGEERAKGNILERFSAQQFPDLHSELNLSSLELGDSALYFCASSEGAQGNSPLHFGNGTRLTVT.

The chain is built from TRBV7-3 and TRBJ1-1, with 9 nucleotides matching TRBD1. Germline assignment: CDR1 SGHTA and CDR2 FQGTGA. The CDR3 covers 15 residues. Trimming cost V 0 bases and J 7 bases; bases outside gene matches: 6. The CDR3 here is CASSLTPGQGGEAFF. CDR3 DNA sequence: TGTGCCAGCAGCTTAACACCGGGACAGGGCGGTGAAGCTTTCTTT.

The J gene is TRBJ2-5, the V gene TRBV5-5; TRBD1 matches 11 bases. CDR1 SGHKS and CDR2 YYEKEE come from the germline V gene (reference sequence). V lost 4 bases to trimming and J lost 4 bases; unmatched junction nucleotides: 9. This CDR3 comprises 16 residues. The CDR3: CASSPPPGQGVETQYF. The CDR3, as DNA: TGTGCCAGCAGCCCACCCCCGGGACAGGGGGTAGAGACCCAGTACTTC.

The rearrangement links TRBV6-5 to TRBJ1-4, with 7 bases fitting TRBD1. Germline V gives CDR1 MNHEY, CDR2 SVGAGI. The trim removed 10 bases at V and 3 bases at J, leaving 11 bases unmatched. The CDR3 covers 15 residues. CDR3 in amino acids: CATTPGDSANEKLFF. DNA for the CDR3: TGTGCCACCACCCCGGGGGACAGCGCTAATGAAAAACTGTTTTTT.

The chain links TRBV19 to TRBJ2-1; the match to TRBD2 covers 9 bases. The CDR3 spans 15 residues. V lost 3 bases and J lost 4; bases outside the gene matches: 4. Germline loops: CDR1 LNHDA, CDR2 SQIVND (reference sequence). The CDR3 region has the DNA TGTGCCAGTAGTATGTACGCGGGGGGGTACAATGAGCAGTTCTTC. Amino acid sequence: CASSMYAGGYNEQFF.

The chain links TRBV29-1 to TRBJ1-1, with a weak D call TRBD1 (5 bases). The CDR3 is 13 residues long. Trimming pared 2 bases from V and 4 bases from J, leaving 11 bases between. In germline, CDR1 is SQVTM, CDR2 ANQGSEA. The CDR3 DNA sequence: TGCAGCGTTGAACCCAGGGTGAGCACTGAAGCTTTCTTT. Its translation is CSVEPRVSTEAFF.

The chain uses TRBV29-1 and TRBJ2-7; D might be TRBD2 (6 bases). Trimming shortened V by 5 bases and J by 7 bases, and 21 bases separated the two germline ends. The CDR3 spans 14 residues. Germline V lookup: CDR1 SQVTM, CDR2 ANQGSEA. The CDR3 nucleotides are TGCAGCGTTAGGGAGGCTAGTGGAATTTGGGAGCAGTACTTC. Amino acid sequence: CSVREASGIWEQYF.

The genes are TRBV3-1 (or the pseudogene TRBV3-2) and TRBJ1-4; perhaps TRBD1 as D (6 bases). Germline V CDR1 and CDR2: LGHDT, YNNKEL (reference sequence). The CDR3 length is 15 residues. Between the trimmed V and J ends, which lost 5 bases and 0 bases, there was a span of 10 bases. The CDR3: CASSEWTATNEKLFF. The CDR3 DNA sequence: TGTGCCAGCAGCGAATGGACAGCAACTAATGAAAAACTGTTTTTT.

The chain joins TRBV10-3 to TRBJ2-5, with D perhaps TRBD1 (6 bases). The CDR3 covers 13 residues. Germline loops: CDR1 ENHRY, CDR2 SYGVKD. The ends were cut back, 10 bases at V and 1 base at J, with 13 bases in the middle. The CDR3 DNA follows: TGTGCCACCCAGGACAGCATCCAAGAGACCCAGTACTTC. It codes for CATQDSIQETQYF.

The chain is built from TRBV28 and TRBJ1-2; D remains ambiguous. The CDR3 has 14 residues. V dropped 10 bases and J dropped 0 bases, with 15 bases sitting between them. Germline V gene sequence: CDR1 MDHEN, CDR2 SYDVKM. In DNA form, the CDR3 reads TGTGCCACCCTCCGTGGAGTAGCTAACTATGGCTACACCTTC. It codes for CATLRGVANYGYTF.

This rearrangement joins TRBV7-9 to TRBJ2-7; maybe TRBD2 (5 bases). Per germline, CDR1 SEHNR and CDR2 FQNEAQ (reference sequence). V lost 3 bases and J lost 1, with 7 bases in between. The CDR3 is 13 amino acids. The CDR3 nucleotides are TGTGCCAGCAGCTTGGAGGAATCCTACGAGCAGTACTTC. Amino acid sequence: CASSLEESYEQYF. Complete variable domain (other parts from reference TRBV7-9 and TRBJ2-7): DTGVSQNPRHKITKRGQNVTFRCDPISEHNRLYWYRQTLGQGPEFLTYFQNEAQLEKSRLLSDRFSAERPKGSFSTLEIQRTEQGDSAMYLCASSLEESYEQYFGPGTRLTVT.

This chain links TRBV9 with TRBJ2-7; tentative D call: TRBD1 (6 bases). CDR1 is SGDLS, CDR2 YYNGEE, per germline. The CDR3 is 15 amino acids. V was cut by 5 bases and J by 1 base, with 16 bases left in between. The CDR3 reads CASSPGAGESYEQYF. The CDR3 DNA reads as TGTGCCAGCAGTCCCGGGGCAGGGGAGTCCTACGAGCAGTACTTC.

The chain uses TRBV3-1 (or the pseudogene TRBV3-2) and TRBJ2-5; 13 bases align to TRBD2. The CDR3 contains 16 residues. The germline CDR1 and CDR2 sequences are LGHDT and YNNKEL (reference sequence). Trimming at V came to 4 bases and at J to 5 bases, leaving 7 bases not matched to a gene. This CDR3 reads CASSPATSGGVETQYF. DNA for the CDR3: TGTGCCAGCAGCCCCGCCACTAGCGGGGGGGTTGAGACCCAGTACTTC.

This rearrangement joins TRBV5-4 to TRBJ2-5, with 7 bases matching TRBD2. The V and J ends lost 2 bases and 2 bases, in that order; junction bases with no gene match: 3. Germline CDR1 SGHNT, CDR2 YYREEE (reference sequence). This CDR3 spans 14 amino acids. DNA of the CDR3: TGTGCCAGCAGCTTCCGACTAGCTCAAGAGACCCAGTACTTC. The encoded protein is CASSFRLAQETQYF.

About this clone itself: Other DNA sequences of this sample code for an identical CDR3. The rearrangement uses TRBV4-1 and TRBJ1-1; tentatively, D is TRBD1 (5 bases). With 0 bases removed from V and 0 bases from J, the gap between germline ends came to 11 bases. The CDR3 extends over 16 amino acids. Germline V gene sequence: CDR1 MGHRA, CDR2 YSYEKL. As DNA, the CDR3 is TGCGCCAGCAGCCAAGAGGGGGGGACCATGAACACTGAAGCTTTCTTT. Amino acids: CASSQEGGTMNTEAFF.

This chain connects TRBV20-1 to TRBJ2-7; 8 positions agree with TRBD1. CDR1 is DFQATT, CDR2 SNEGSKA, per germline (reference sequence). Trimming removed 3 bases from V and 5 bases from J; junction bases left unmatched: 12. This CDR3 has 15 amino acids. CDR3 bases: TGCAGTGCTAGTCACCGGGACAGGTATACCCACGAGCAGTACTTC. Amino acid sequence: CSASHRDRYTHEQYF.

This sequence joins TRBV6-6 and TRBJ2-5; D possibly corresponds to TRBD2 (6 bases). The CDR3 sequence is 14 residues long. V was clipped by 0 bases and J by 3 bases, with 8 bases between them. Germline values: CDR1 MNHNY, CDR2 SVGAGI (reference sequence). The CDR3 sequence is CASSYSTGEETQYF. The CDR3, as DNA: TGTGCCAGCAGTTACTCGACGGGAGAAGAGACCCAGTACTTC.

The CDR3 loop is CATSRGGLYSDTQYF. The CDR3 nucleotides are TGTGCCACCAGCAGAGGGGGGCTATATTCGGATACGCAGTATTTT. The V call is TRBV15, the J call TRBJ2-3; the D gene is possibly TRBD1 (6 bases). There are 15 residues in the CDR3. Germline-derived CDR1 and CDR2 are LNHNV and YYDKDF (reference sequence). The V gene lost 1 base and the J gene lost 6 bases, with 14 bases spanning the gap.

A single count supports this clone. V usage is TRBV28 and J usage is TRBJ2-3, with D unclear. Germline assignment: CDR1 MDHEN and CDR2 SYDVKM. The CDR3 contains 14 residues. V was pared by 5 bases and J by 4 bases, with 13 bases between. CDR3 DNA sequence: TGTGCCAGCAGTATCGCGGTGTTGGCAGATACGCAGTATTTT. Translation: CASSIAVLADTQYF.

This sequence joins TRBV7-3 and TRBJ2-1; 7 positions agree with TRBD2. In germline, CDR1 is SGHTA, CDR2 FQGTGA. This CDR3 has 17 amino acids. The V gene end was trimmed by 0 bases and the J gene end by 5 bases; junction bases not matched to a gene: 10. CDR3 in amino acids: CASSLTRWEGPHNEQFF. The CDR3 DNA reads TGTGCCAGCAGCTTAACTAGGTGGGAGGGCCCCCACAATGAGCAGTTCTTC.

This clone occurred once. A read error is possible here, since a much larger clone lies one base away. The V and J genes are TRBV19 and TRBJ2-6; TRBD1 is a possible D gene (5 bases). This CDR3 has 17 residues. Per the germline V gene, CDR1 is LNHDA and CDR2 is SQIVND (reference sequence). The CDR3 region has the DNA TGTGCCAGTAGTATTCACAGCAGCAGCTCTGGGGCCAGCGTCCTGACTTTC. As protein: CASSIHSSSSGASVLTF.

This clone was observed once. The rearrangement links TRBV2 to TRBJ2-7; 8 bases are shared with TRBD1. Germline V lookup: CDR1 SNHLY, CDR2 FYNNEI. CDR3 length: 17 amino acids. The junction had 13 bases not matched to a gene; V was cut back by 5 bases and J by 1 base. CDR3 sequence reads: CASSQPRTGRPSYEQYF. The CDR3 nucleotides read TGTGCCAGCAGTCAACCGCGGACAGGGCGTCCGTCCTACGAGCAGTACTTC.

CDR3 amino acids: CATQSRGGDEKLFF. Written as DNA, the CDR3 is TGTGCCACCCAAAGCAGGGGAGGGGATGAAAAACTGTTTTTT. The chain employs TRBV24-1 and TRBJ1-4; possible D gene TRBD1, 6 bases. V lost 9 bases, J lost 6 bases, and 16 bases lay in between. Germline V CDR1 and CDR2: KGHDR, SFDVKD. The CDR3 has 14 amino acids.

The V and J genes are TRBV9 and TRBJ2-7; TRBD2 might be the D (5 bases). CDR1 and CDR2 from the germline V gene are SGDLS and YYNGEE. The CDR3 is 15 amino acids. Trimming stripped 2 bases from V and 4 bases from J, with 16 bases between. The CDR3 nucleotides read TGTGCCAGCAGCGTCGATGACTATGGCGCGTACGAGCAGTACTTC. Amino acids: CASSVDDYGAYEQYF. The variable domain in full, with the rest retrieved from reference TRBV9 and TRBJ2-7, is DSGVTQTPKHLITATGQRVTLRCSPRSGDLSVYWYQQSLDQGLQFLIQYYNGEERAKGNILERFSAQQFPDLHSELNLSSLELGDSALYFCASSVDDYGAYEQYFGPGTRLTVT.

The rearrangement links TRBV14 to TRBJ2-5, with 9 bases aligning to TRBD2. The length of the CDR3 is 15 residues. J lost 5 bases, V lost 1 base, and 5 bases had no gene match. Germline CDR1 and CDR2: SGHDN and FVKESK. CDR3 DNA sequence: TGTGCCAGCAGCCAAGCAATAGCGGGAGTGGAGACCCAGTACTTC. Its protein product is CASSQAIAGVETQYF.

This clone was seen once. The chain couples TRBV13 to TRBJ2-3, with TRBD1 matching over 7 bases. V gave up 3 bases and J gave up 1 base; unmatched junction bases: 4. CDR3 size: 15 residues. Germline lookup yields CDR1 PRHDT and CDR2 FYEKMQ (reference sequence). Written as DNA, the CDR3 is TGTGCCAGCAGCTTTGCCGGGACAGGCACAGATACGCAGTATTTT. It translates to CASSFAGTGTDTQYF.

The chain combines TRBV5-5 with TRBJ2-7, with D possibly TRBD2 on 5 matching bases. The CDR3 totals 14 residues. Germline V CDR1 and CDR2: SGHKS, YYEKEE (reference sequence). Trimming cost V 1 base and J 3 bases, with 11 bases left between them. This CDR3 reads CASSLQSGLYEQYF. CDR3 sequence (DNA): TGTGCCAGCAGCTTGCAGAGCGGACTCTACGAGCAGTACTTC.

In its sample, this clone was seen once. At the DNA level, this CDR3 is encoded by other sequences in the same sample as well. The chain recombines TRBV18 with TRBJ2-7; TRBD1 agrees at 8 bases. The CDR3 totals 12 residues. J was trimmed by 6 bases and V by 2 bases; bases with no gene match: 0. Germline assignment: CDR1 KGHSH and CDR2 LQKENI. CDR3 in amino acids: CASSPDRGEQYF. The CDR3 DNA reads as TGTGCCAGCTCACCAGACAGGGGCGAGCAGTACTTC.

The chain employs TRBV19 and TRBJ2-2, with a tentative D call TRBD2 (5 bases). The V end was cut by 6 bases, the J end by 0 bases, with 17 bases between. The CDR3 extends over 17 amino acids. CDR1 is LNHDA and CDR2 is SQIVND in the germline V gene (reference sequence). CDR3 loop: CASRRLSVPPNTGELFF. Written as DNA, the CDR3 is TGTGCCAGTAGGCGACTAAGCGTACCCCCGAACACCGGGGAGCTGTTTTTT.

V usage is TRBV10-2 and J usage is TRBJ2-2; TRBD2 agrees at 11 bases. This CDR3 is 16 amino acids long. V trimming: 3 bases; J trimming: 4 bases; junction bases outside the gene matches: 4. Germline assignment: CDR1 WSHSY and CDR2 SAAADI. The CDR3 nucleotides read TGCGCCAGCAGTGACAGTAGCGGGAGGGTCACCGGGGAGCTGTTTTTT. Translating gives CASSDSSGRVTGELFF.

This clone was counted once. The chain recombines TRBV9 with TRBJ2-3; the D gene is possibly TRBD2 (6 bases). Germline V CDR1 and CDR2: SGDLS, YYNGEE. The CDR3 spans 13 residues. V lost 3 bases and J 3 bases, leaving 8 bases between the germline ends. CDR3 sequence: CASSGAGTDTQYF. In nucleotides, the CDR3 is TGTGCCAGCAGCGGAGCGGGTACAGATACGCAGTATTTT.